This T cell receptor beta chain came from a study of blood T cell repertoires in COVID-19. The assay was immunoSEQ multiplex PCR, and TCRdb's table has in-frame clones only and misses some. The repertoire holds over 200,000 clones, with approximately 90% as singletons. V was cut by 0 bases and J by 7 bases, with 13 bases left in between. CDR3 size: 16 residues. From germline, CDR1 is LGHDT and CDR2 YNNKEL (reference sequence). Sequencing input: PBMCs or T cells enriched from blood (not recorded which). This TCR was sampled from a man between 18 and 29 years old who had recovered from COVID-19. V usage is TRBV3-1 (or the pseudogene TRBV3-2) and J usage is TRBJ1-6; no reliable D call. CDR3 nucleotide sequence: TGTGCCAGCAGCCAAGATAAAAGGCAGGCGAATTCACCCCTCCACTTT. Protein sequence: CASSQDKRQANSPLHF.